Following are 10 T cell receptor beta chains from one sample sequenced in a study of blood T cell repertoires in COVID-19. The method was immunoSEQ multiplex PCR; TCRdb's version includes in-frame clones alone and lacks a portion of them. The repertoire holds approximately 500,000 clones, with roughly 87% as singletons. The sequenced sample was peripheral blood. These receptors came from a man younger than 35 with COVID-19, enrolled during active disease.

This clone turned up a few times. V gene TRBV11-2 combines with J gene TRBJ1-2; a weak D match, TRBD1 (5 bases). CDR3 length: 11 residues. The germline V gene has CDR1 SGHAT and CDR2 FQNNGV. The V gene lost 5 bases and the J gene lost 9 bases, with 10 bases spanning the gap. CDR3 amino acids: CASSRGISYTF. In nucleotides, the CDR3 is TGTGCCAGCAGCCGGGGGATCAGCTACACCTTC.

This chain links TRBV2 with TRBJ2-2; the D gene is possibly TRBD2 (6 bases). The CDR3 sequence is 13 residues long. V was clipped by 2 bases and J by 6 bases, with 7 bases between them. Germline assignment: CDR1 SNHLY and CDR2 FYNNEI. CDR3 bases: TGTGCCAGCAGTGAATCGGGGGCCGGGGAGCTGTTTTTT. It yields the protein CASSESGAGELFF.

This rearrangement joins TRBV7-9 to TRBJ2-5, with 10 bases aligning to TRBD1. The trim removed 4 bases at V and 2 bases at J, leaving 1 base unmatched. The CDR3 extends over 14 amino acids. Germline CDR1 and CDR2: SEHNR and FQNEAQ (reference sequence). CDR3 nucleotide sequence: TGTGCCAGCAGCTGGGACAGGGGTCAAGAGACCCAGTACTTC. Residues: CASSWDRGQETQYF.

This clone was counted once. This chain uses TRBV4-1 with TRBJ2-1, with 14 positions matching TRBD2. There are 20 residues in the CDR3. Germline lookup yields CDR1 MGHRA and CDR2 YSYEKL. The J segment lost 4 bases and the V segment lost 3 bases, leaving 14 bases of the junction unmatched. The DNA of the CDR3 is TGCGCCAGCAGCCAGGGTCCCCAGGGACTAGCGGGAGTGCGTTACAATGAGCAGTTCTTC. Translating gives CASSQGPQGLAGVRYNEQFF.

The CDR3 loop reads CASSSGLAGRTEQYF. CDR3 bases: TGTGCCAGCAGCTCAGGACTAGCGGGAAGGACCGAGCAGTACTTC. This chain connects TRBV7-9 to TRBJ2-7; 12 bases are shared with TRBD2. This CDR3 has 15 residues. J gave up 6 bases and V 4 bases, and 7 bases lay outside the gene matches. In germline, CDR1 is SEHNR, CDR2 FQNEAQ (reference sequence).

V usage is TRBV19 and J usage is TRBJ2-7; D perhaps matches TRBD1 (5 bases). The CDR3 totals 16 residues. CDR1 is LNHDA, CDR2 SQIVND, per germline (reference sequence). Trimming shortened V by 5 bases and J by 7 bases, and 24 bases separated the two germline ends. CDR3 sequence: CASSGVSTGRAKEQYF. In DNA, the CDR3 is TGTGCCAGTAGTGGAGTTTCCACAGGTCGAGCAAAGGAGCAGTACTTC.

This clone was counted a few times. The V call is TRBV7-9, the J call TRBJ2-7, with 8 nucleotides matching TRBD1. The CDR3 is 14 residues long. Germline lookup yields CDR1 SEHNR and CDR2 FQNEAQ (reference sequence). V gave up 7 bases and J gave up 0 bases; unmatched junction bases: 5. DNA of the CDR3: TGTGCCAGCATGCAAACAGGGGGCTCCTACGAGCAGTACTTC. Translated: CASMQTGGSYEQYF.

The chain combines TRBV11-2 with TRBJ2-1; perhaps TRBD2 as D (5 bases). The CDR3 length is 16 residues. V lost 4 bases, J lost 2 bases, and 15 bases lay in between. Germline-derived CDR1 and CDR2 are SGHAT and FQNNGV. As DNA, the CDR3 is TGTGCCAGCAGCTCCGTACTAGTTTCCACCTACAATGAGCAGTTCTTC. This codes for CASSSVLVSTYNEQFF.

The rearrangement joins TRBV15 to TRBJ2-5; 9 bases match TRBD2. This CDR3 region has 18 residues. J gave up 0 bases and V 2 bases, and 10 bases lay outside the gene matches. Per the germline V gene, CDR1 is LNHNV and CDR2 is YYDKDF (reference sequence). The CDR3 loop reads CATSRSRGTSMYQETQYF. The CDR3 DNA reads as TGTGCCACCAGCAGATCCCGCGGGACTAGCATGTACCAAGAGACCCAGTACTTC.

The chain links TRBV5-1 to TRBJ2-1, with TRBD2 matching 9 bases. CDR3 length: 18 residues. The germline CDR1 and CDR2 sequences are SGHRS and YFSETQ. V gave up 4 bases and J gave up 5 bases; unmatched junction bases: 16. CDR3 in amino acids: CASSAPIGRTSDNNEQFF. CDR3 nucleotides: TGCGCCAGCAGCGCACCTATTGGGCGGACTAGCGATAACAATGAGCAGTTCTTC.